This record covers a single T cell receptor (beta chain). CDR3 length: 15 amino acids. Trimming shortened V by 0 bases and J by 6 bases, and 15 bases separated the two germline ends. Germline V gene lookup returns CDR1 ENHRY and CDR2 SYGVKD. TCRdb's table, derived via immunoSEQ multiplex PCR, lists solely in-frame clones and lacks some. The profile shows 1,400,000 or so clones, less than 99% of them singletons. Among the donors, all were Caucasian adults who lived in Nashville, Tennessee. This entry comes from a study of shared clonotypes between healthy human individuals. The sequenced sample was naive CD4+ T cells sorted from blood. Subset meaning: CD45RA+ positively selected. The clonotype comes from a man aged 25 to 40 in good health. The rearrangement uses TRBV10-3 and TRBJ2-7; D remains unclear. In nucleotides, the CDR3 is TGTGCCATCAGTGAGTCCTGGGTGGGCCTATTCGAGCAGTACTTC. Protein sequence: CAISESWVGLFEQYF.